This T cell receptor beta chain was profiled in a study of Graves' ophthalmopathy and Graves' hyperthyroidism. TCR beta CDR3 amplification used RNA transcripts. The library came from an HTBI-primed first-round RT-PCR and a second-round multiplex PCR. TCRdb re-called the multiplex PCR reads with MiXCR, one entry per CDR3 protein. Among 350,000 or so distinct CDR3 sequences, 15% to 20% were seen once, and the ten largest hold about 12%. This clonotype was detected ten times or more. The CDR3 totals 15 residues. Germline trimming cut 4 bases from V and 0 bases from J; bases unmatched to any gene: 3. Germline-derived CDR1 and CDR2 are SGHTA and FQGNSA. Ophthalmopathy donors showed moderate-to-severe activity, CAS ≥3, NOSPECS ≥4 and a duration under 3 months.

The clonotype comes from an adult man with Graves' ophthalmopathy. The sequenced material came from peripheral blood. The chain links TRBV7-2 to TRBJ1-5; 7 bases fit TRBD1. The CDR3 coding sequence is TGTGCCAGCAGCTCCAGGGGGGTTAGCAATCAGCCCCAGCATTTT. As protein: CASSSRGVSNQPQHF. Variable domain in full (rest from reference TRBV7-2 and TRBJ1-5): GAGVSQSPSNKVTEKGKDVELRCDPISGHTALYWYRQSLGQGLEFLIYFQGNSAPDKSGLPSDRFSAERTGGSVSTLTIQRTQQEDSAVYLCASSSRGVSNQPQHFGDGTRLSIL.